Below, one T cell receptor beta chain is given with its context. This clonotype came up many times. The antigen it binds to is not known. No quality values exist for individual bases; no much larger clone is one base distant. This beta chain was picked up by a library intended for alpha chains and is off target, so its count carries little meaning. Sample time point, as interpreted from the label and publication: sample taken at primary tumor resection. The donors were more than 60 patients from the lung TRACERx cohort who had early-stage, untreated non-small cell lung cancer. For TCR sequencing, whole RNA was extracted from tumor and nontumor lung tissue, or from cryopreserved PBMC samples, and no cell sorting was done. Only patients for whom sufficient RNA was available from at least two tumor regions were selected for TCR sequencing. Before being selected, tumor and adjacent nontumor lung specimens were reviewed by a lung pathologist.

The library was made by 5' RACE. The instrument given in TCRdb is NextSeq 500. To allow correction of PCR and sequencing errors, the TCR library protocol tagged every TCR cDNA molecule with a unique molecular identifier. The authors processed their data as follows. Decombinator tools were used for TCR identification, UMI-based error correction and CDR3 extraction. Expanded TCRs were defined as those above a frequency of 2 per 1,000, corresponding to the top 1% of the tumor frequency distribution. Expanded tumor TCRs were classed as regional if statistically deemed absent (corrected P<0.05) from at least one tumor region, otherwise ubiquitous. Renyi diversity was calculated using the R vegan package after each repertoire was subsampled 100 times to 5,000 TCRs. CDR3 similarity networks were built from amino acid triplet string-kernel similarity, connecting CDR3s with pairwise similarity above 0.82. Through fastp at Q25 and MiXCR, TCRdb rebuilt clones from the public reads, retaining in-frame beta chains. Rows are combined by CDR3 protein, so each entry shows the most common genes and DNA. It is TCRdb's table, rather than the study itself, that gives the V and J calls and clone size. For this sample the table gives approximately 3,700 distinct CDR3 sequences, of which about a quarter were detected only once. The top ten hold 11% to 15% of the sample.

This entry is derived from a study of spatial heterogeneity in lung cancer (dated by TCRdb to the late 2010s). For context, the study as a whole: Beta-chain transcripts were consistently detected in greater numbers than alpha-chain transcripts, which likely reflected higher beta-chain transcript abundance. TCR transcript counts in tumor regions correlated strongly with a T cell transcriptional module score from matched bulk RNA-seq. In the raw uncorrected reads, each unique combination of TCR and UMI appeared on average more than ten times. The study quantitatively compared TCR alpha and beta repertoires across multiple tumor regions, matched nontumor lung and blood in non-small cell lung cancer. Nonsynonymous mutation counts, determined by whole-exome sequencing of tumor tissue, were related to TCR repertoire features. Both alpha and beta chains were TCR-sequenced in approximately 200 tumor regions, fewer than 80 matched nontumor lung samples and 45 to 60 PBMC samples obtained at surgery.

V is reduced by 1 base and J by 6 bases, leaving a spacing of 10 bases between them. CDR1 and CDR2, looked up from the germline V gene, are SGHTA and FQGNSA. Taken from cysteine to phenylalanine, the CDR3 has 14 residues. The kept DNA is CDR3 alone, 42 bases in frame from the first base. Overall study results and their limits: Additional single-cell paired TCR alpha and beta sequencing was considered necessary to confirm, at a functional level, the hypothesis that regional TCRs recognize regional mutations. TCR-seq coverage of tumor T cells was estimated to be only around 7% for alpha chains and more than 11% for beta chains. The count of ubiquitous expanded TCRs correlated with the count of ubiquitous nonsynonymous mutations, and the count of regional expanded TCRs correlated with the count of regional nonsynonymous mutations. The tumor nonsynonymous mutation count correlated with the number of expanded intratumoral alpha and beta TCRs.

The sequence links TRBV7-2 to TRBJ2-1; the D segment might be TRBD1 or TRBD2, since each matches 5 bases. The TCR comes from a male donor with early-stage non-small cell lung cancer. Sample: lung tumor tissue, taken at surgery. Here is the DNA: TGTGCCAGCAGCTTAGAACGGGGCGGCAATGAGCAGTTCTTC. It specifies CASSLERGGNEQFF.